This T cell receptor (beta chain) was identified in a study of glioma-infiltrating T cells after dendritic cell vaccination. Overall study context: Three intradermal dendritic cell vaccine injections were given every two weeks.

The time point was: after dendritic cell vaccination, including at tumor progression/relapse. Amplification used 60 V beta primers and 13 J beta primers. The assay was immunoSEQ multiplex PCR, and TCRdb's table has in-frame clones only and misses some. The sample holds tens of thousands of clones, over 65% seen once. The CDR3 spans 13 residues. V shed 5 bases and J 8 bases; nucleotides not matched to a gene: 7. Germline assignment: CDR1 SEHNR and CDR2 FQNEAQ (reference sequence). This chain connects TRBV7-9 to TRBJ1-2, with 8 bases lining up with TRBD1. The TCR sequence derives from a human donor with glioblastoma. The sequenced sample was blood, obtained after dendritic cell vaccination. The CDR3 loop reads CASSPDRVSGYTF. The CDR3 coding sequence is TGTGCCAGCAGCCCGGACAGGGTATCCGGCTACACCTTC. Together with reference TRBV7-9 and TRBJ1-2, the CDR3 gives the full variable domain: DTGVSQNPRHKITKRGQNVTFRCDPISEHNRLYWYRQTLGQGPEFLTYFQNEAQLEKSRLLSDRFSAERPKGSFSTLEIQRTEQGDSAMYLCASSPDRVSGYTFGSGTRLTVV.